This TCR beta chain was documented in a study of response to subunit inactivated influenza vaccine. General study findings and limits: That few new T cells are recruited by each seasonal influenza vaccination was the authors' suggestion.

This clonotype was found many times. The antigen remains unidentified. From the RT-PCR reads, TCRdb called clonotypes with MiXCR, one entry per CDR3 protein. The sample has more than 200,000 distinct CDR3 sequences, 10% to 15% seen once. V gave up 1 base and J gave up 4 bases; unmatched junction bases: 5. This CDR3 comprises 16 residues. The sample was non-naive T cells sorted from PBMCs, taken 14 to 15 days before vaccination. This receptor was identified in a man aged 45-60 years who received an inactivated influenza vaccine. The chain links TRBV12-3 or TRBV12-4 to TRBJ2-3, with 10 bases fitting TRBD2. This CDR3 reads CASSLDTSGASDTQYF. Here the CDR3 DNA reads TGTGCCAGCAGTTTAGACACTAGCGGGGCGTCAGATACGCAGTATTTT.